The clone carrying this T cell receptor (beta chain) was counted at least ten times. Its antigen is still unknown. This CDR3 is built from 15 residues. V dropped 4 bases and J dropped 4 bases, with 14 bases sitting between them. Germline CDR1 LGHDT, CDR2 YNNKEL (reference sequence). The source of the sample is a study of early T cells in non-severe SARS-CoV-2 infection. Study as a whole: The authors sequenced bulk RNA from unsorted whole blood, leaving chains unpaired. Study-wide results and caveats: There was a bias toward anti-spike CD8 responses in VDJdb matching, which missed private and CD4 specificities.

Individual cDNA molecules carried attached unique molecular identifiers. MiXCR, run by TCRdb on the 5' RACE reads, gives a single entry per CDR3 protein. The sample contains 90,000 to 100,000 distinct CDR3 sequences, 13% of which appear only once. Sequencing was done on a sample of whole blood. The chain employs TRBV3-1 and TRBJ2-4; D possibly matches TRBD1 or TRBD2 (5 bases each). The sequence was obtained from an adult who was a healthcare worker with PCR-confirmed SARS-CoV-2 infection or an uninfected control (not recorded which). CDR3 in DNA: TGTGCCAGCAGCCGCCGGGACGGGCAGAAAAACATTCAGTACTTC. It translates to CASSRRDGQKNIQYF.